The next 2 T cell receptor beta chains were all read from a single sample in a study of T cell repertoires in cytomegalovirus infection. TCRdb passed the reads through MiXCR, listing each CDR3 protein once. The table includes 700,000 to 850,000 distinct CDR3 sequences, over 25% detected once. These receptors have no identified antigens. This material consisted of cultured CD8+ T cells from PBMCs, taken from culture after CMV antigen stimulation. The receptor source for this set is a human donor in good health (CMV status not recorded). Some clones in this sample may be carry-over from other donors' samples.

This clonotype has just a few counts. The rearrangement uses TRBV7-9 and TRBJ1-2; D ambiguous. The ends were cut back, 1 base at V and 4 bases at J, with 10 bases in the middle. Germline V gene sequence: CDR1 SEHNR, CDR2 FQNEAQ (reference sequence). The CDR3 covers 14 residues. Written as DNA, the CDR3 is TGTGCCAGCAGCTTAGAATCCTTCCTCTATGGCTACACCTTC. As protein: CASSLESFLYGYTF.

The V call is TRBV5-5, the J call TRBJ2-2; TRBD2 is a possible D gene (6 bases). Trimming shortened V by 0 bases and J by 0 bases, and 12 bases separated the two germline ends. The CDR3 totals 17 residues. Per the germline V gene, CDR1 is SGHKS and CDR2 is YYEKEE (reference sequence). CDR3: CASSLEPASANTGELFF. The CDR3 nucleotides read TGTGCCAGCAGCTTGGAACCGGCTAGCGCGAACACCGGGGAGCTGTTTTTT. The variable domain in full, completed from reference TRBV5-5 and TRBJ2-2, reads DAGVTQSPTHLIKTRGQQVTLRCSPISGHKSVSWYQQVLGQGPQFIFQYYEKEERGRGNFPDRFSARQFPNYSSELNVNALLLGDSALYLCASSLEPASANTGELFFGEGSRLTVL.